This TCR beta chain is from a study of Tregs in tolerant kidney transplant recipients. Libraries were prepared by immunoSEQ multiplex PCR; TCRdb keeps only in-frame clonotypes and omits some of them. The sample lists about 240,000 clones, 65% to 85% occurring once. Sequencing input: CD4+ T cells from blood. The receptor was isolated from a human donor in good health.

The CDR3 spells CASSLDRETDTQYF. The CDR3 DNA is TGTGCCAGCAGCTTAGATCGGGAGACGGATACGCAGTATTTT. This chain connects TRBV7-7 to TRBJ2-3; TRBD2 might be the D (6 bases). The CDR3 has 14 amino acids. V lost 1 base to trimming and J lost 6 bases, with 11 bases between them. CDR1 and CDR2 (germline): SSHAT, FNYEAQ (reference sequence).